Below are 21 T cell receptor beta chains sequenced from a single sample in a study of shared clonotypes between healthy human individuals. Sequencing was performed with immunoSEQ multiplex PCR; in TCRdb, only in-frame clones are kept and a portion is missing. The table includes about 2.4 million clones, more than 90% detected once. The sequenced sample was naive CD4+ T cells sorted from blood. Subset noted: CD45RA+ positively selected. The receptors were gathered from a man aged 18 to 29 in good health.

The V gene is TRBV28, the J gene TRBJ2-7, with D uncertain. Trimming took 4 bases from V and 1 from J, leaving 8 bases between them. CDR3 length: 13 residues. The germline V gene has CDR1 MDHEN and CDR2 SYDVKM. In DNA, the CDR3 is TGTGCCAGCAGTTCGGGCAGTTCCTACGAGCAGTACTTC. This codes for CASSSGSSYEQYF.

This clone has only one observation. The genes are TRBV30 and TRBJ2-5; no firm D call. The CDR3 totals 13 residues. The ends were cut back, 2 bases at V and 4 bases at J, with 11 bases in the middle. Germline loops: CDR1 GTSNPN, CDR2 SVGIG (reference sequence). Written as DNA, the CDR3 is TGTGCCTGGAGTAAACTACTGTCAGAGACCCAGTACTTC. This sequence encodes CAWSKLLSETQYF.

CDR3 loop: CASSPGDGRQDGYTF. The CDR3 DNA reads TGTGCCAGCTCACCTGGAGACGGCAGGCAGGATGGCTACACCTTC. The V gene is TRBV18, the J gene TRBJ1-2; unclear D gene. This CDR3 is 15 amino acids long. The V end was cut by 3 bases, the J end by 6 bases, with 17 bases between. Germline assignment: CDR1 KGHSH and CDR2 LQKENI.

The chain uses TRBV7-3 and TRBJ2-1, with D perhaps matching TRBD1 or TRBD2 (5 bases each). There are 15 residues in the CDR3. V was clipped by 5 bases and J by 8 bases, with 19 bases between them. Germline V gene lookup returns CDR1 SGHTA and CDR2 FQGTGA. This CDR3 reads CASSTSGTDYDEQFF. The CDR3 bases are TGTGCCAGCAGCACCTCCGGGACGGATTACGATGAGCAGTTCTTC.

With respect to this clone: Other DNA sequences from this sample encode an identical CDR3 as well. The chain employs TRBV7-6 and TRBJ1-2; D perhaps matches TRBD1 (6 bases). V lost 5 bases and J 2 bases, leaving 9 bases between the germline ends. CDR1 SGHVS and CDR2 FNYEAQ come from the germline V gene. There are 13 residues in the CDR3. The CDR3 reads CASSAGQNYGYTF. The CDR3 DNA follows: TGTGCCAGCAGCGCTGGACAGAACTATGGCTACACCTTC.

The count of this clone is one. The V gene is TRBV27, the J gene TRBJ2-7, with 7 bases matching TRBD2. The ends lost 4 bases at V and 3 bases at J; junction bases unmatched: 21. Germline V CDR1 and CDR2: MNHEY, SMNVEV (reference sequence). The length of the CDR3 is 19 residues. CDR3 sequence: CASSSLGRGRDPRRYEQYF. The CDR3 DNA follows: TGTGCCAGCAGTTCCCTAGGGAGGGGCCGAGATCCAAGGCGCTACGAGCAGTACTTC.

The J gene is TRBJ2-6, the V gene TRBV19; D unclear. This CDR3 is 14 amino acids long. V was cut by 7 bases and J by 2 bases, with 9 bases left in between. The germline CDR1 and CDR2 sequences are LNHDA and SQIVND (reference sequence). The CDR3 region is CASMMVAGANVLTF. The CDR3 nucleotides are TGTGCCAGTATGATGGTGGCTGGGGCCAACGTCCTGACTTTC.

The chain couples TRBV27 to TRBJ1-2; weak D call: TRBD1 (5 bases). CDR1 is MNHEY and CDR2 is SMNVEV in the germline V gene (reference sequence). Trimming stripped 3 bases from V and 3 bases from J, with 11 bases between. The CDR3 runs to 14 residues. CDR3: CASSLVGPDYGYTF. CDR3 coding DNA: TGTGCCAGCAGTTTGGTGGGGCCCGACTATGGCTACACCTTC.

The chain couples TRBV2 to TRBJ2-7; D unresolved. The CDR3 has 15 amino acids. V was trimmed by 3 bases and J by 2 bases, leaving 14 bases between them. Germline CDR1 is SNHLY and CDR2 is FYNNEI. In DNA, the CDR3 is TGTGCCAGCAGTGAGTTGGTGACATGGACCTACGAGCAGTACTTC. Amino acid sequence: CASSELVTWTYEQYF.

This clone was observed once. V and J are TRBV11-2 and TRBJ2-2, with TRBD1 identical over 11 bases. CDR1 is SGHAT and CDR2 is FQNNGV in the germline V gene. With V trimmed by 5 bases and J by 5 bases, 4 bases remained unmatched. The CDR3 has 15 amino acids. This chain's CDR3 is CASSLDRGQTGELFF. CDR3 DNA sequence: TGTGCCAGCAGCCTGGACAGGGGGCAAACCGGGGAGCTGTTTTTT.

V is TRBV5-1 and J is TRBJ2-7, with 7 bases fitting TRBD2. Looked up from germline, CDR1 is SGHRS and CDR2 is YFSETQ. V was clipped by 4 bases and J by 2 bases; unmatched bases: 12. The CDR3 length is 16 residues. The CDR3 DNA is TGCGCCAGCAGCCCCGGCCGGGACTACGCCGCCTACGAGCAGTACTTC. This gives the protein CASSPGRDYAAYEQYF.

This clone was seen once. The chain has TRBV5-1 and TRBJ2-1, with 9 bases identical to TRBD1. This CDR3 spans 18 amino acids. J gave up 5 bases and V 4 bases, and 16 bases lay outside the gene matches. In germline, CDR1 is SGHRS, CDR2 YFSETQ. The CDR3 sequence: CASSPQEGGQGNNNEQFF. For the CDR3, the DNA is TGCGCCAGCAGCCCACAAGAGGGCGGACAGGGGAACAACAATGAGCAGTTCTTC.

The rearrangement uses TRBV29-1 and TRBJ2-7; D might be TRBD2 (6 bases). CDR1 is SQVTM and CDR2 is ANQGSEA in the germline V gene. Trimming cost V 2 bases and J 5 bases, with 10 bases left between them. The CDR3 runs to 12 residues. The CDR3 reads CSVEQGGDEQYF. CDR3 in DNA: TGCAGCGTTGAACAGGGAGGAGACGAGCAGTACTTC.

With respect to this clone: Other DNA sequences of this sample code for an identical CDR3. V gene TRBV5-1 combines with J gene TRBJ1-1, with D perhaps TRBD1 (5 bases). The CDR3 length is 14 residues. V was clipped by 0 bases and J by 2 bases, with 8 bases between them. From germline, CDR1 is SGHRS and CDR2 YFSETQ. The CDR3 nucleotides read TGCGCCAGCAGCTTGGCCGGACAAAACACTGAAGCTTTCTTT. This encodes CASSLAGQNTEAFF.

CDR3 bases: TGTGCCAGCAGCTTGCAAGGGGGCCCTGGAAACACCATATATTTT. It translates to CASSLQGGPGNTIYF. The chain employs TRBV5-4 and TRBJ1-3; TRBD1 matches 7 bases. This CDR3 comprises 15 residues. Trimming cost V 1 base and J 2 bases; bases outside gene matches: 3. Looked up from germline, CDR1 is SGHNT and CDR2 is YYREEE (reference sequence).

The J gene is TRBJ1-3, the V gene TRBV4-2; 8 positions match TRBD1. CDR1 LGHNA and CDR2 YNFKEQ come from the germline V gene. J gave up 0 bases and V 4 bases, and 5 bases lay outside the gene matches. CDR3 length: 16 amino acids. CDR3 protein: CASSRPGQVSGNTIYF. Written as DNA, the CDR3 is TGTGCCAGCAGCCGCCCGGGACAGGTCTCTGGAAACACCATATATTTT.

The genes are TRBV9 and TRBJ1-2; tentative D call: TRBD1 (5 bases). CDR1 is SGDLS and CDR2 is YYNGEE in the germline V gene. Trimming left V 3 bases short and J 8 bases short, with 20 bases between. There are 15 residues in the CDR3. The CDR3 sequence: CASSAEGSRDGGYTF. DNA for the CDR3: TGTGCCAGCAGCGCCGAGGGGAGCAGGGACGGGGGCTACACCTTC.

The V gene is TRBV7-2, the J gene TRBJ1-2; 7 bases match TRBD1. Trimming took 2 bases from V and 7 from J; bases not matched to a gene: 7. Germline V gene data show CDR1 as SGHTA and CDR2 as FQGNSA. The CDR3 has 14 residues. For the CDR3, the DNA is TGTGCCAGCAGCTTAAGGGGGCATGAGGGTGGCTACACCTTC. It yields the protein CASSLRGHEGGYTF.

The rearrangement joins TRBV5-4 to TRBJ1-5, with D possibly being TRBD1 (5 bases). V lost 0 bases and J lost 3, with 10 bases in between. Germline-derived CDR1 and CDR2 are SGHNT and YYREEE (reference sequence). There are 15 residues in the CDR3. In DNA form, the CDR3 reads TGTGCCAGCAGCTTGGGCGGACACGACAATCAGCCCCAGCATTTT. Encoded protein: CASSLGGHDNQPQHF.

The V call is TRBV7-9, the J call TRBJ2-5, with 11 bases matching TRBD2. Unmatched junction bases numbered 14, after V lost 6 bases and J lost 5 bases. This CDR3 region has 17 residues. Germline V CDR1 and CDR2: SEHNR, FQNEAQ (reference sequence). CDR3 sequence: CASSRAELAGVGETQYF. The DNA of the CDR3 is TGTGCCAGCAGTCGAGCCGAACTAGCGGGAGTGGGGGAGACCCAGTACTTC. Together with reference TRBV7-9 and TRBJ2-5, the CDR3 gives the full variable domain: DTGVSQNPRHKITKRGQNVTFRCDPISEHNRLYWYRQTLGQGPEFLTYFQNEAQLEKSRLLSDRFSAERPKGSFSTLEIQRTEQGDSAMYLCASSRAELAGVGETQYFGPGTRLLVL.

Here the CDR3 DNA reads TGTGCCAGCAGTGAAACAGGGGTCGCCGGGGAGCTGTTTTTT. This sequence encodes CASSETGVAGELFF. The chain links TRBV6-1 to TRBJ2-2; 7 positions agree with TRBD1. This CDR3 region has 14 residues. Germline lookup yields CDR1 MNHNS and CDR2 SASEGT. V shed 2 bases and J 6 bases; nucleotides not matched to a gene: 3.